The present T cell receptor beta chain was sequenced within a study of T cells after yellow fever vaccination. TCRdb re-derived calls from the 5' RACE reads in MiXCR, one entry per CDR3 protein. The sample yields some 300,000 distinct CDR3 sequences, approximately 10% seen once. The origin of this receptor is a man in his late teens or twenties who received the YFV17D yellow fever vaccine. This material consisted of CD4+ T cells sorted from PBMCs, taken 5 days after the yellow fever booster vaccination.

The CDR3: CASTRTGRNTEAFF. The CDR3 coding sequence is TGTGCCAGCACCAGGACAGGGCGGAACACTGAAGCTTTCTTT. The genes are TRBV12-3 or TRBV12-4 and TRBJ1-1; 8 bases fit TRBD1. J gave up 1 base and V 7 bases, and 5 bases lay outside the gene matches. The CDR3 is 14 amino acids.